The next 10 T cell receptor beta chains were all read from a single sample in a study of blood T cell repertoires in COVID-19. Using immunoSEQ multiplex PCR, the repertoire was profiled, and TCRdb retains in-frame clones only, with some absent. The sample carries some 260,000 clones, around 84% recorded once. Sequenced sample: PBMCs or T cells enriched from blood (not recorded which). All receptors come from a man younger than 40 with acute COVID-19.

The chain carries TRBV11-2 and TRBJ2-5; 9 nucleotides agree with TRBD2. CDR3 length: 17 amino acids. Germline lookup yields CDR1 SGHAT and CDR2 FQNNGV. Germline trimming cut 0 bases from V and 2 bases from J; bases unmatched to any gene: 7. The CDR3 spells CASSLDRLAGIQETQYF. CDR3 DNA: TGTGCCAGCAGCTTAGATAGGCTAGCGGGGATACAAGAGACCCAGTACTTC.

The chain links TRBV5-4 to TRBJ1-1; TRBD1 agrees at 7 bases. The CDR3 totals 13 residues. V gave up 5 bases and J gave up 8 bases; unmatched junction bases: 9. Germline CDR1 is SGHNT and CDR2 is YYREEE (reference sequence). The CDR3 region has the DNA TGTGCCAGCAGGCGGGCGCCGACAGGGGAAGCTTTCTTT. Amino acid sequence: CASRRAPTGEAFF.

The chain joins TRBV6-5 to TRBJ1-5, with D possibly matching TRBD1 (6 bases). In germline, CDR1 is MNHEY, CDR2 SVGAGI. The CDR3 has 14 residues. Trimming cost V 2 bases and J 4 bases, with 9 bases left between them. CDR3 protein: CASSYGGGNQPQHF. CDR3 nucleotides: TGTGCCAGCAGTTACGGGGGCGGGAATCAGCCCCAGCATTTT.

V gene TRBV9 combines with J gene TRBJ2-1; TRBD1 is a possible D gene (7 bases). The V gene's germline CDR1 is SGDLS and CDR2 YYNGEE. Deletions cut 2 bases from V and 7 bases from J, with 16 bases between. The CDR3 runs to 15 residues. CDR3 nucleotides: TGTGCCAGCAGCGTGGGACCTCCAGGGGGGAATGAGCAGTTCTTC. It encodes CASSVGPPGGNEQFF. The variable domain in full, completed from reference TRBV9 and TRBJ2-1, reads DSGVTQTPKHLITATGQRVTLRCSPRSGDLSVYWYQQSLDQGLQFLIQYYNGEERAKGNILERFSAQQFPDLHSELNLSSLELGDSALYFCASSVGPPGGNEQFFGPGTRLTVL.

This clone was counted once. The rearrangement uses TRBV30 and TRBJ2-1; TRBD2 agrees at 11 bases. J gave up 6 bases and V 2 bases, and 6 bases lay outside the gene matches. CDR1 is GTSNPN and CDR2 is SVGIG in the germline V gene (reference sequence). The length of the CDR3 is 15 residues. The CDR3 sequence: CAWSTSGRWFNEQFF. CDR3 in DNA: TGTGCCTGGAGTACTAGCGGGAGATGGTTCAATGAGCAGTTCTTC.

The chain joins TRBV29-1 to TRBJ2-5; 9 bases agree with TRBD2. The junction had 4 bases not matched to a gene; V was cut back by 3 bases and J by 2 bases. Germline-derived CDR1 and CDR2 are SQVTM and ANQGSEA. The length of the CDR3 is 14 residues. The CDR3 spells CSVDLAGTQETQYF. The CDR3 DNA is TGCAGCGTTGATCTAGCGGGGACTCAAGAGACCCAGTACTTC.

The V and J genes are TRBV7-2 and TRBJ1-2; a possible D gene is TRBD1 (6 bases). The CDR3 runs 15 residues. CDR1 is SGHTA and CDR2 is FQGNSA in the germline V gene. The V gene lost 0 bases and the J gene lost 2 bases, with 10 bases spanning the gap. CDR3 region: CASSLATTGNYGYTF. The CDR3 nucleotides read TGTGCCAGCAGCTTAGCTACAACAGGGAACTATGGCTACACCTTC.

J is TRBJ1-1 and V is TRBV28; 9 nucleotides match TRBD1. Germline-derived CDR1 and CDR2 are MDHEN and SYDVKM. The junction had 0 bases not matched to a gene; V was cut back by 0 bases and J by 4 bases. This CDR3 is built from 14 residues. In DNA, the CDR3 is TGTGCCAGCAGTTTATGGGACAGGGGCACTGAAGCTTTCTTT. Residues: CASSLWDRGTEAFF.

This sequence joins TRBV30 and TRBJ1-2, with 7 bases identical to TRBD1. With V trimmed by 1 base and J by 5 bases, 7 bases remained unmatched. CDR3 size: 14 residues. The germline V gene has CDR1 GTSNPN and CDR2 SVGIG (reference sequence). The chain's CDR3 is CAWSETGRWYGYTF. The CDR3 DNA follows: TGTGCCTGGAGTGAGACAGGGAGGTGGTATGGCTACACCTTC.

The chain recombines TRBV4-3 with TRBJ1-1, with unresolved D. In germline, CDR1 is LGHNA, CDR2 YSLEER. This CDR3 contains 16 residues. V dropped 1 base and J dropped 0 bases, with 12 bases sitting between them. CDR3 sequence reads: CASSQVPSLLNTEAFF. CDR3 DNA: TGCGCCAGCAGCCAAGTTCCAAGCCTACTGAACACTGAAGCTTTCTTT.